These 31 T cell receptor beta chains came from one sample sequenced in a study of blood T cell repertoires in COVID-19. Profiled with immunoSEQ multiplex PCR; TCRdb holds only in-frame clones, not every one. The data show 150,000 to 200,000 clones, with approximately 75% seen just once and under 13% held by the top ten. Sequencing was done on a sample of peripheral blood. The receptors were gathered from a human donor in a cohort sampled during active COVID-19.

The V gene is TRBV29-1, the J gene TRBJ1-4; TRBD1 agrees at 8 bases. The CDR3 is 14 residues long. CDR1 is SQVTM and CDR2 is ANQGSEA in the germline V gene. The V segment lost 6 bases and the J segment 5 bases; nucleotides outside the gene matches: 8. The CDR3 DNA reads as TGCAGCGTCCAGACAGGGGCGGGGAATGAAAAACTGTTTTTT. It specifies CSVQTGAGNEKLFF.

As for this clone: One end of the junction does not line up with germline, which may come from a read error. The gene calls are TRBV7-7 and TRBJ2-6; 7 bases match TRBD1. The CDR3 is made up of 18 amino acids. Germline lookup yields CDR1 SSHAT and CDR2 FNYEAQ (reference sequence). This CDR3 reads CASSSRQGGGSGANVLTF. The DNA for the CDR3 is TGTGCTAGCAGCTCCCGCCAAGGGGGCGGGTCTGGGGCCAACGTCCTGACTTTC. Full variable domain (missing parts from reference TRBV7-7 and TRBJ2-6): GAGVSQSPRYKVTKRGQDVTLRCDPISSHATLYWYQQALGQGPEFLTYFNYEAQPDKSGLPSDRFSAERPEGSISTLTIQRTEQRDSAMYRCASSSRQGGGSGANVLTFGAGSRLTVL.

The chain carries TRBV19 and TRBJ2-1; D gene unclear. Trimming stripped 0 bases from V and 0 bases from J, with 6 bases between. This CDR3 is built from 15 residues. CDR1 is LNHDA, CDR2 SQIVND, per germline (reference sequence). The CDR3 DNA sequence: TGTGCCAGTAGTATAGACTCGAGCTCCTACAATGAGCAGTTCTTC. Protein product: CASSIDSSSYNEQFF.

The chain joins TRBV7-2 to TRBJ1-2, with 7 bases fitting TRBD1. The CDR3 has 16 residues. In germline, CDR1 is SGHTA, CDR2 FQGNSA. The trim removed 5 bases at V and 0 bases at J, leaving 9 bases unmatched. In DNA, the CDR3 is TGTGCCAGCAGCCGGGACAGTACCGGCCCTAACTATGGCTACACCTTC. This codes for CASSRDSTGPNYGYTF.

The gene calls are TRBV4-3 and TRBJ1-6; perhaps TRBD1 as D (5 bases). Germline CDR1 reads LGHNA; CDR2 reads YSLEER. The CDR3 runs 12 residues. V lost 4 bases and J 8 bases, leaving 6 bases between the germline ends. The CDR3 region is CASSRGDSPLHF. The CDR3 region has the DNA TGCGCCAGCAGCCGGGGGGATTCACCCCTCCACTTT.

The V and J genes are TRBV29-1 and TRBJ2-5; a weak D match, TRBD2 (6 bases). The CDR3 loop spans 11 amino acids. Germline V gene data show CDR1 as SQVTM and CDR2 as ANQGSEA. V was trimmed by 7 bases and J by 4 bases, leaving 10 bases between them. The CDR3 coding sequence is TGCAGCGAATTGGGGGGAGAGACCCAGTACTTC. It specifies CSELGGETQYF.

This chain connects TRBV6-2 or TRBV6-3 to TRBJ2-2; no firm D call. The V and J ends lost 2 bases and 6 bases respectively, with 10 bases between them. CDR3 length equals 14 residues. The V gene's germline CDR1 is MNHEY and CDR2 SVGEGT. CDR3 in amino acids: CASSYGQLPGELFF. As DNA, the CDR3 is TGTGCCAGCAGTTACGGCCAGTTACCCGGGGAGCTGTTTTTT.

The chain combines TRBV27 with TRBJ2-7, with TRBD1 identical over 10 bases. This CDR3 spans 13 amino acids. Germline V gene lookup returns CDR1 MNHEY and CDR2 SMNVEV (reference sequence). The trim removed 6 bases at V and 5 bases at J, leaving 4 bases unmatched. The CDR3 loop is CASRPTGGNEQYF. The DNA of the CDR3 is TGTGCCAGCAGACCGACAGGGGGCAACGAGCAGTACTTC.

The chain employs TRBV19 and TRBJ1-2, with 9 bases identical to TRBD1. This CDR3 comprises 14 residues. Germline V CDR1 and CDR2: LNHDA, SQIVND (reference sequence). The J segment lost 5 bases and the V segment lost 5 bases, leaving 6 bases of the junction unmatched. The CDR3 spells CASSRDRARYGYTF. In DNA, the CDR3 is TGTGCCAGTAGTCGGGACAGGGCTCGGTATGGCTACACCTTC.

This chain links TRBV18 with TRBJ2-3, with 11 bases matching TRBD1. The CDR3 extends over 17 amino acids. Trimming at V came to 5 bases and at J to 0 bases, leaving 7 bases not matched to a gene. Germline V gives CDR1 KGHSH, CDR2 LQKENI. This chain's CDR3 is CASSSGQGARSTDTQYF. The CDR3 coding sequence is TGTGCCAGCTCATCAGGACAGGGGGCAAGGAGCACAGATACGCAGTATTTT.

The CDR3 is CASSFRQGNTEAFF. The CDR3 DNA follows: TGTGCCAGCAGCTTTCGACAGGGGAACACTGAAGCTTTCTTT. This chain joins TRBV11-1 and TRBJ1-1, with TRBD1 identical over 7 bases. The CDR3 totals 14 residues. Germline CDR1 SGHAT, CDR2 FQDESV (reference sequence). The V segment lost 3 bases and the J segment 1 base; nucleotides outside the gene matches: 2.

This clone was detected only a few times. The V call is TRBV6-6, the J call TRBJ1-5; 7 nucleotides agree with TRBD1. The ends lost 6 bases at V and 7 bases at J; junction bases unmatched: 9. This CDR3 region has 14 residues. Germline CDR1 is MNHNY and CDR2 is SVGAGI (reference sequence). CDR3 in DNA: TGTGCCAGCAGCTCCAGGGGGTCCCAACAGCCCCAGCATTTT. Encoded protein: CASSSRGSQQPQHF.

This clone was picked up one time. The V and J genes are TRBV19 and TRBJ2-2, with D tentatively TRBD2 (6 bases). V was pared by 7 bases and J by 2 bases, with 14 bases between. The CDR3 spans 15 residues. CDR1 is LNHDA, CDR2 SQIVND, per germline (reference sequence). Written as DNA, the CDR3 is TGTGCCAGTAAGTCATGGACTACAAACACCGGGGAGCTGTTTTTT. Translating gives CASKSWTTNTGELFF.

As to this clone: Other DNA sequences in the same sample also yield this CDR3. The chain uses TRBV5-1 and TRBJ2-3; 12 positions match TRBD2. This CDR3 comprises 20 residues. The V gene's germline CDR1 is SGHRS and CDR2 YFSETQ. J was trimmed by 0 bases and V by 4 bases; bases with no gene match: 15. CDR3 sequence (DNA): TGCGCCAGCAGCACAGGGACTAGCGGGTTACCAACCCCTAGCACAGATACGCAGTATTTT. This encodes CASSTGTSGLPTPSTDTQYF.

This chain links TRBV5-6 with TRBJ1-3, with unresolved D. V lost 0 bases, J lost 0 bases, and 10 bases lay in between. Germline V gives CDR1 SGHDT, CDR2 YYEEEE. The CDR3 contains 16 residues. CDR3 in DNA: TGTGCCAGCAGCTTGGGAGTGGGCCGCTCTGGAAACACCATATATTTT. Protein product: CASSLGVGRSGNTIYF.

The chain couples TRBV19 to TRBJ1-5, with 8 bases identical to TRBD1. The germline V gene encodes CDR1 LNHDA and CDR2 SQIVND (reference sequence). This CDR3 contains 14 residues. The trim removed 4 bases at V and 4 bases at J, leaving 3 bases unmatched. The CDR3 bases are TGTGCCAGTAGTAAGGGACAGGTGAATCAGCCCCAGCATTTT. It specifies CASSKGQVNQPQHF.

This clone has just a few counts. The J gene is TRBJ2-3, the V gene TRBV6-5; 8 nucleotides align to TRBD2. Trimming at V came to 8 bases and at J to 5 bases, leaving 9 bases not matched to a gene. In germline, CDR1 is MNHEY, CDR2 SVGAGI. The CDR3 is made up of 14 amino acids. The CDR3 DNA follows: TGTGCCAGCCGCGGGGGGATCGCTGGAGATACGCAGTATTTT. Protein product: CASRGGIAGDTQYF.

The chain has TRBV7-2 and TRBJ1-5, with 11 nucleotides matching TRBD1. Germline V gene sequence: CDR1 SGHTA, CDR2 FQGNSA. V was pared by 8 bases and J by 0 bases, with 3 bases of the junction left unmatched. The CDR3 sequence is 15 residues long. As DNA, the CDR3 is TGTGCCAGCGGGGACAGGGGGAATAGCAATCAGCCCCAGCATTTT. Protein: CASGDRGNSNQPQHF.

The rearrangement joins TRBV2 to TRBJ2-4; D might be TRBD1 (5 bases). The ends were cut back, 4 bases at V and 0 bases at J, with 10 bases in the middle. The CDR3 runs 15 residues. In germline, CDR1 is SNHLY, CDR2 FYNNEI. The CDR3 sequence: CASSVGQLAKNIQYF. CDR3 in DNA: TGTGCCAGCAGTGTAGGACAACTAGCCAAAAACATTCAGTACTTC.

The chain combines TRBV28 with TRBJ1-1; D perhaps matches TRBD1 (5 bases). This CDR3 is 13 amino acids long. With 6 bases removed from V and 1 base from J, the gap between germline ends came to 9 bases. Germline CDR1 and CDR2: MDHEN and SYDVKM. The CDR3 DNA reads TGTGCCAGCAGCCCCACAGGGAACACTGAAGCTTTCTTT. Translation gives CASSPTGNTEAFF.

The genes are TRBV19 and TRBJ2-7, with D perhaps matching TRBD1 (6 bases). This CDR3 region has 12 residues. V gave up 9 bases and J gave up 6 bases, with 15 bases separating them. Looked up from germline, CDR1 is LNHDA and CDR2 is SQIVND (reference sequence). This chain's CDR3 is CARGRQGTEQYF. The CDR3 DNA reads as TGTGCCAGAGGTCGGCAGGGGACCGAGCAGTACTTC.

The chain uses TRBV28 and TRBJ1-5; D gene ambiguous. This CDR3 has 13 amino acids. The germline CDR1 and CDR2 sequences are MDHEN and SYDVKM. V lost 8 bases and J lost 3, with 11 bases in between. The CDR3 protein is CASRTELNQPQHF. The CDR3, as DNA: TGTGCCAGCCGAACTGAACTCAATCAGCCCCAGCATTTT.

The CDR3 region has the DNA TGTGCCAGCAGTTCCTTACGACAGCAGTATAATTCACCCCTCCACTTT. Encoded protein: CASSSLRQQYNSPLHF. V gene TRBV6-2 or TRBV6-3 combines with J gene TRBJ1-6; D is perhaps TRBD1 (5 bases). Trimming pared 4 bases from V and 4 bases from J, leaving 14 bases between. The CDR3 is 16 residues long. In germline, CDR1 is MNHEY, CDR2 SVGEGT.

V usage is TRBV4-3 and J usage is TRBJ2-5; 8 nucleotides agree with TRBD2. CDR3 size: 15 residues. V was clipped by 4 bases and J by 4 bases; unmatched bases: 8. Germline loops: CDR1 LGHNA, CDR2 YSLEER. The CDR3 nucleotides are TGCGCCAGCAGCCTCGGGGGGGGAACAGCAGAGACCCAGTACTTC. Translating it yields CASSLGGGTAETQYF.

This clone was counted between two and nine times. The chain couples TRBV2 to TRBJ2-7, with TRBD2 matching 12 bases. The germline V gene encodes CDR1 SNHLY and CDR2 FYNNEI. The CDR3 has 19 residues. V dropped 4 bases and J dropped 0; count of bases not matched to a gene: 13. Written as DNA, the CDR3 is TGTGCCAGCAGTGGGTACCGACTAGCGGGGGTTTTAAGCTCCTACGAGCAGTACTTC. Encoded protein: CASSGYRLAGVLSSYEQYF.

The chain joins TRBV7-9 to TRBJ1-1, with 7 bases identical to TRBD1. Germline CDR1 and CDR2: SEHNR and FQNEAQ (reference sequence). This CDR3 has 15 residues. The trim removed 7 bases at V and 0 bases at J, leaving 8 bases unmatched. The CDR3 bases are TGTGCCAGCAAGTTGTGGGACAGTGTGAACACTGAAGCTTTCTTT. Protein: CASKLWDSVNTEAFF. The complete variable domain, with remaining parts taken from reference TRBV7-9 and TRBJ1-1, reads DTGVSQNPRHKITKRGQNVTFRCDPISEHNRLYWYRQTLGQGPEFLTYFQNEAQLEKSRLLSDRFSAERPKGSFSTLEIQRTEQGDSAMYLCASKLWDSVNTEAFFGQGTRLTVV.

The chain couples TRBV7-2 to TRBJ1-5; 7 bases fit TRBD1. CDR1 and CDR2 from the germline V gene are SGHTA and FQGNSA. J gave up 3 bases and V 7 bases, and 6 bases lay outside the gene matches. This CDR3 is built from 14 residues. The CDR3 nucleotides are TGTGCCAGCACCGAGACAGGGAACAATCAGCCCCAGCATTTT. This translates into CASTETGNNQPQHF.

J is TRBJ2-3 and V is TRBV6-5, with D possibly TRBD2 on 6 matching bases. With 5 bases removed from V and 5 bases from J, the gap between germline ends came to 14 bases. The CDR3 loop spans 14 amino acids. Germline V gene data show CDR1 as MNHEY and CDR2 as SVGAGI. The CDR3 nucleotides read TGTGCCAGCAGTCCGAGACTAGGCCAAGATACGCAGTATTTT. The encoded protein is CASSPRLGQDTQYF.

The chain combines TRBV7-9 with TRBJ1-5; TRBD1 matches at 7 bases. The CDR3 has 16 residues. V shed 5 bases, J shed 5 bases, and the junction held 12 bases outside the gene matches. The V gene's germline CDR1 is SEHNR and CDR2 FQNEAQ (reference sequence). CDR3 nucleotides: TGTGCCAGCAGCCTAACCGACAGGGAAGACTATCAGCCCCAGCATTTT. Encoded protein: CASSLTDREDYQPQHF. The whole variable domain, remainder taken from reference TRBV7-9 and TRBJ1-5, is DTGVSQNPRHKITKRGQNVTFRCDPISEHNRLYWYRQTLGQGPEFLTYFQNEAQLEKSRLLSDRFSAERPKGSFSTLEIQRTEQGDSAMYLCASSLTDREDYQPQHFGDGTRLSIL.

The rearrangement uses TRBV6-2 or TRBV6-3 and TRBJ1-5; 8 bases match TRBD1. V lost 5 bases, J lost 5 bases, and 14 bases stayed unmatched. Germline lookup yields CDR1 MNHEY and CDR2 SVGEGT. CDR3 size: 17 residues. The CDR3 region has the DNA TGTGCCAGCAGTCTAAGGGCAGGGGGCGGAAGGGATCAGCCCCAGCATTTT. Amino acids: CASSLRAGGGRDQPQHF.

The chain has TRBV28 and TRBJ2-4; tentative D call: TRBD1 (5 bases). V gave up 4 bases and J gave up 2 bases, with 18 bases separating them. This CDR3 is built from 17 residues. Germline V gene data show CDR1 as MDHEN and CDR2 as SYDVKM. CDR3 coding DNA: TGTGCCAGCAGTTCCCAGGCACAGGCTTGGTCCAAAAACATTCAGTACTTC. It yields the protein CASSSQAQAWSKNIQYF.